These 27 T cell receptor beta chains originate from one sample sequenced in a study of blood T cell repertoires in COVID-19. Produced via immunoSEQ multiplex PCR; TCRdb's table is partial and in-frame only. The table records 540,000 or so clones, roughly nine tenths of them present only once. The sample taken for sequencing was peripheral blood. These receptors were collected from a woman aged 45-65 years with COVID-19, enrolled during active disease.

The rearrangement uses TRBV2 and TRBJ1-2, with D perhaps matching TRBD1 (5 bases). Germline V lookup: CDR1 SNHLY, CDR2 FYNNEI. The length of the CDR3 is 17 residues. The ends were cut back, 6 bases at V and 7 bases at J, with 27 bases in the middle. The DNA for the CDR3 is TGTGCCAGCAGGGGGACTTGGAGGGTGACTCCCGTAAGTGGCTACACCTTC. This codes for CASRGTWRVTPVSGYTF.

The chain carries TRBV28 and TRBJ1-2; 8 positions agree with TRBD1. The germline V gene encodes CDR1 MDHEN and CDR2 SYDVKM. J gave up 5 bases and V 5 bases, and 1 base lay outside the gene matches. This CDR3 spans 12 amino acids. The CDR3 sequence is CASSTGGYGYTF. The DNA for the CDR3 is TGTGCCAGCAGTACAGGGGGTTATGGCTACACCTTC.

This chain connects TRBV6-6 to TRBJ2-7, with 11 bases lining up with TRBD2. The J segment lost 1 base and the V segment lost 6 bases, leaving 2 bases of the junction unmatched. The CDR3 runs 14 residues. From germline, CDR1 is MNHNY and CDR2 SVGAGI (reference sequence). CDR3 in amino acids: CASRRLAGSYEQYF. The CDR3 DNA follows: TGTGCCAGCAGGCGACTAGCGGGGTCCTACGAGCAGTACTTC.

A word on this clone: This sample includes further DNA sequences coding for the same CDR3. This chain links TRBV3-1 (or the pseudogene TRBV3-2) with TRBJ2-2; a weak D match, TRBD1 (5 bases). Trimming cost V 1 base and J 3 bases, with 6 bases left between them. CDR1 is LGHDT, CDR2 YNNKEL, per germline (reference sequence). This CDR3 region has 14 residues. The DNA for the CDR3 is TGTGCCAGCAGCCAAGTAGGGGACACCGGGGAGCTGTTTTTT. Amino acids: CASSQVGDTGELFF.

This chain links TRBV12-5 with TRBJ2-1; TRBD1 aligns across 9 bases. The CDR3 is 18 amino acids. Trimming cost V 1 base and J 8 bases; bases outside gene matches: 15. CDR1 and CDR2 (germline): LGHNT, FRNRAP. The CDR3 here is CASGLGVYGTGRADEQFF. CDR3 nucleotide sequence: TGTGCTAGTGGTTTGGGGGTTTACGGGACAGGGCGCGCGGATGAGCAGTTCTTC.

This chain uses TRBV3-1 (or the pseudogene TRBV3-2) with TRBJ2-1; D is possibly TRBD1 (6 bases). V was trimmed by 4 bases and J by 3 bases, leaving 13 bases between them. CDR1 is LGHDT and CDR2 is YNNKEL in the germline V gene (reference sequence). The CDR3 totals 15 residues. CDR3 in amino acids: CASSPNPGDYNEQFF. The CDR3 nucleotides read TGTGCCAGCAGCCCCAATCCAGGGGACTACAATGAGCAGTTCTTC.

This chain uses TRBV29-1 with TRBJ1-3, with no clear D. This CDR3 is 12 amino acids long. V was clipped by 6 bases and J by 1 base, with 7 bases between them. Germline V gene lookup returns CDR1 SQVTM and CDR2 ANQGSEA. The CDR3: CSVAASGNTIYF. DNA of the CDR3: TGCAGCGTAGCGGCGTCTGGAAACACCATATATTTT.

The rearrangement links TRBV27 to TRBJ2-1; D perhaps matches TRBD1 (6 bases). Trimming shortened V by 2 bases and J by 8 bases, and 13 bases separated the two germline ends. The CDR3 loop spans 14 amino acids. CDR1 MNHEY and CDR2 SMNVEV come from the germline V gene (reference sequence). The CDR3 sequence: CASSLIGSGDEQFF. CDR3 sequence (DNA): TGTGCCAGCAGTTTAATCGGGTCAGGGGATGAGCAGTTCTTC.

The genes are TRBV15 and TRBJ1-1, with D possibly TRBD1 on 5 matching bases. CDR3 length equals 15 residues. Deletions cut 1 base from V and 3 bases from J, with 12 bases between. Germline CDR1 reads LNHNV; CDR2 reads YYDKDF (reference sequence). The CDR3 DNA reads as TGTGCCACCAGCAGAGTTCGATCGGGGGACACTGAAGCTTTCTTT. It encodes CATSRVRSGDTEAFF.

Here the CDR3 DNA reads TGTGCCAGCAGCTCTACAGGCCCTAATTCACCCCTCCACTTT. Encoded protein: CASSSTGPNSPLHF. J is TRBJ1-6 and V is TRBV5-5; D perhaps matches TRBD1 (5 bases). The length of the CDR3 is 14 residues. Deletions cut 3 bases from V and 6 bases from J, with 10 bases between. CDR1 and CDR2 from the germline V gene are SGHKS and YYEKEE (reference sequence).

This clone was picked up a small number of times. V gene TRBV18 combines with J gene TRBJ2-3; tentative D call: TRBD1 (5 bases). The ends were cut back, 1 base at V and 0 bases at J, with 8 bases in the middle. There are 15 residues in the CDR3. Germline V CDR1 and CDR2: KGHSH, LQKENI. CDR3 amino acids: CASSPQGRSTDTQYF. In nucleotides, the CDR3 is TGTGCCAGCTCACCACAGGGGCGGAGCACAGATACGCAGTATTTT. Full variable domain (outside the CDR3, taken from reference TRBV18 and TRBJ2-3): NAGVMQNPRHLVRRRGQEARLRCSPMKGHSHVYWYRQLPEEGLKFMVYLQKENIIDESGMPKERFSAEFPKEGPSILRIQQVVRGDSAAYFCASSPQGRSTDTQYFGPGTRLTVL.

The chain uses TRBV28 and TRBJ1-3; 7 bases line up with TRBD1. Trimming at V came to 6 bases and at J to 4 bases, leaving 6 bases not matched to a gene. This CDR3 has 14 amino acids. Germline V CDR1 and CDR2: MDHEN, SYDVKM. DNA for the CDR3: TGTGCCAGCAGCCCTACAGGGGTGGGAAACACCATATATTTT. Amino acid sequence: CASSPTGVGNTIYF. The complete variable domain, with remaining parts taken from reference TRBV28 and TRBJ1-3, reads DVKVTQSSRYLVKRTGEKVFLECVQDMDHENMFWYRQDPGLGLRLIYFSYDVKMKEKGDIPEGYSVSREKKERFSLILESASTNQTSMYLCASSPTGVGNTIYFGEGSWLTVV.

The chain combines TRBV29-1 with TRBJ1-4; TRBD1 is a possible D gene (6 bases). Germline assignment: CDR1 SQVTM and CDR2 ANQGSEA. The CDR3 runs to 13 residues. V was clipped by 3 bases and J by 8 bases, with 13 bases between them. CDR3 amino acids: CSVDQGGSEKLFF. The CDR3, as DNA: TGCAGCGTTGATCAAGGGGGAAGCGAAAAACTGTTTTTT.

The gene calls are TRBV7-9 and TRBJ1-2, with D hard to call. The CDR3 has 13 residues. Germline values: CDR1 SEHNR, CDR2 FQNEAQ (reference sequence). The V end lost 4 bases, the J end lost 1 base, and 7 bases lay between the germline ends. CDR3 region: CASSYGGNYGYTF. The CDR3 DNA reads TGTGCCAGCAGCTACGGTGGTAACTATGGCTACACCTTC.

In DNA form, the CDR3 reads TGTGCCAGCAGCCCCCATGAGGGGGCTGAAGCTTTCTTT. It yields the protein CASSPHEGAEAFF. The rearrangement links TRBV3-1 (or the pseudogene TRBV3-2) to TRBJ1-1, with TRBD1 as a possible D gene (6 bases). Germline V gene lookup returns CDR1 LGHDT and CDR2 YNNKEL (reference sequence). V lost 4 bases and J lost 6, with 12 bases in between. The CDR3 extends over 13 amino acids.

This chain links TRBV5-8 with TRBJ1-1; TRBD1 might be the D (5 bases). The CDR3 consists of 14 residues. CDR1 is SGHTS and CDR2 is YDEGEE in the germline V gene. V dropped 4 bases and J dropped 1 base, with 11 bases sitting between them. The CDR3 reads CASSRDYTNTEAFF. CDR3 in DNA: TGTGCCAGCAGCCGGGACTACACGAACACTGAAGCTTTCTTT.

The rearrangement joins TRBV21-1 to TRBJ2-7; TRBD2, the D gene given by the table, was not confirmed from the DNA. TRBV21-1 is termed a pseudogene. This CDR3 is 10 amino acids long. The CDR3 region is CASSLFEEYF. The CDR3 bases are TGTGCCAGCAGTCTTTTTGAGGAGTACTTC.

The V gene is TRBV11-2, the J gene TRBJ2-2, with 10 bases matching TRBD2. Germline V lookup: CDR1 SGHAT, CDR2 FQNNGV. V was clipped by 3 bases and J by 8 bases; unmatched bases: 6. The CDR3 loop spans 15 amino acids. This chain's CDR3 is CASSFLETSGGELFF. Written as DNA, the CDR3 is TGTGCCAGCAGCTTCTTAGAGACTAGCGGGGGGGAGCTGTTTTTT. The whole variable domain, remainder taken from reference TRBV11-2 and TRBJ2-2, is EAGVAQSPRYKIIEKRQSVAFWCNPISGHATLYWYQQILGQGPKLLIQFQNNGVVDDSQLPKDRFSAERLKGVDSTLKIQPAKLEDSAVYLCASSFLETSGGELFFGEGSRLTVL.

The chain employs TRBV3-1 (or the pseudogene TRBV3-2) and TRBJ1-1; no firm D call. Looked up from germline, CDR1 is LGHDT and CDR2 is YNNKEL (reference sequence). The CDR3 sequence is 14 residues long. Trimming removed 2 bases from V and 3 bases from J, with 10 bases in between. CDR3 coding DNA: TGTGCCAGCAGCCAATCGGTCAGCGACACTGAAGCTTTCTTT. Its protein is CASSQSVSDTEAFF.

V usage is TRBV9 and J usage is TRBJ2-1; D is undetermined. V was shortened by 3 bases and J by 5 bases, with 21 bases between the two germline ends. CDR1 and CDR2 from the germline V gene are SGDLS and YYNGEE. There are 17 residues in the CDR3. The CDR3 sequence is CASSANRGSALHNEQFF. The CDR3 region has the DNA TGTGCCAGCAGCGCAAACCGAGGCTCGGCCCTACACAATGAGCAGTTCTTC.

J is TRBJ1-5 and V is TRBV24-1; tentative D call: TRBD1 (5 bases). This CDR3 spans 17 amino acids. V lost 5 bases and J 3 bases, leaving 19 bases between the germline ends. CDR1 and CDR2 from the germline V gene are KGHDR and SFDVKD. CDR3 loop: CATSGPPFGGVNQPQHF. The CDR3 DNA sequence: TGTGCCACCAGTGGACCGCCTTTCGGAGGGGTCAATCAGCCCCAGCATTTT.

J is TRBJ1-1 and V is TRBV5-1, with 8 positions matching TRBD1. V was pared by 4 bases and J by 1 base, with 9 bases of the junction left unmatched. From germline, CDR1 is SGHRS and CDR2 YFSETQ. The CDR3 totals 16 residues. The CDR3 region has the DNA TGCGCCAGCAGCCCGGGCCCCAGGGGGCGGAACACTGAAGCTTTCTTT. Its translation is CASSPGPRGRNTEAFF.

The chain carries TRBV5-1 and TRBJ2-2, with 9 bases matching TRBD1. This CDR3 region has 14 residues. Trimming cost V 4 bases and J 5 bases; bases outside gene matches: 3. CDR1 and CDR2 from the germline V gene are SGHRS and YFSETQ. The CDR3 reads CASSTGQGTGELFF. The CDR3 coding sequence is TGCGCCAGCAGCACGGGACAGGGAACCGGGGAGCTGTTTTTT.

This chain connects TRBV24-1 to TRBJ2-3; D uncertain. V shed 8 bases and J shed 1 base, with 9 bases lying between them. The germline gives CDR1 KGHDR, CDR2 SFDVKD. The CDR3 spans 13 residues. The CDR3 DNA reads TGTGCCACCAAGACGCAGGGCACAGATACGCAGTATTTT. Protein: CATKTQGTDTQYF.

The gene calls are TRBV5-4 and TRBJ2-7; 8 positions agree with TRBD1. Germline assignment: CDR1 SGHNT and CDR2 YYREEE (reference sequence). The V segment lost 4 bases and the J segment 2 bases; nucleotides outside the gene matches: 8. This CDR3 region has 15 residues. This CDR3 is CASSDRGPNPYEQYF. The CDR3 DNA sequence: TGTGCCAGCAGCGACAGGGGCCCTAACCCCTACGAGCAGTACTTC.

V gene TRBV29-1 combines with J gene TRBJ2-2, with D maybe TRBD1 (6 bases). The CDR3 loop spans 12 amino acids. CDR1 is SQVTM, CDR2 ANQGSEA, per germline. V lost 6 bases and J 5 bases, leaving 10 bases between the germline ends. The DNA for the CDR3 is TGCAGCGTCCAAGGGGGAACCGGGGAGCTGTTTTTT. It yields the protein CSVQGGTGELFF.

This sequence joins TRBV27 and TRBJ1-1; 8 bases are a match to TRBD1. V was clipped by 6 bases and J by 0 bases; unmatched bases: 3. CDR1 is MNHEY and CDR2 is SMNVEV in the germline V gene (reference sequence). CDR3 length: 14 amino acids. In DNA, the CDR3 is TGTGCCAGCAGGGAGGGACAGGTGAACACTGAAGCTTTCTTT. Translation gives CASREGQVNTEAFF.